This T cell receptor beta chain appears in the sequencing data of a study of tissue T cells after allogeneic stem cell transplantation. Trimming stripped 1 base from V and 3 bases from J, with 5 bases between. The CDR3 loop spans 13 amino acids. CDR1 is SGHKS, CDR2 YYEKEE, per germline (reference sequence). Profiled with immunoSEQ multiplex PCR; TCRdb holds only in-frame clones, not every one. The sample has about 9,600 clones, approximately 59% seen once. This chain joins TRBV5-5 and TRBJ2-1, with D unclear. Specimen: tissue from the ileum, collected at autopsy. This receptor was taken from a woman between 18 and 49 years old with breast cancer. In DNA, the CDR3 is TGTGCCAGCAGCTTGTCGGACTACAATGAGCAGTTCTTC. This sequence encodes CASSLSDYNEQFF.